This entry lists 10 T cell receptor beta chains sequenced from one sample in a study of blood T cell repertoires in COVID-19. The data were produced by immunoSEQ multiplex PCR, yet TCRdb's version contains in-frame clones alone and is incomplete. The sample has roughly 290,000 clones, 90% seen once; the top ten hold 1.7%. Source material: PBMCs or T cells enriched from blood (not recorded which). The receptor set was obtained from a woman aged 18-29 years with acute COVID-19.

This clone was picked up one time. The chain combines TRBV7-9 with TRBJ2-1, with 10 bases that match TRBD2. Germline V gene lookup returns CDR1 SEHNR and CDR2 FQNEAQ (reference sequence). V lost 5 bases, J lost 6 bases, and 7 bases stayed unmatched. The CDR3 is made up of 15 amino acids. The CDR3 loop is CASSPAGLALNEQFF. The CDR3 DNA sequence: TGTGCCAGCAGCCCGGCGGGACTAGCGCTCAATGAGCAGTTCTTC.

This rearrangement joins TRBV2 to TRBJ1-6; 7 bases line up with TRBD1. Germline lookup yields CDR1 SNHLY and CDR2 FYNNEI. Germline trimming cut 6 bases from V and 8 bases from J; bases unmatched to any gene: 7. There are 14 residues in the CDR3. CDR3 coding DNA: TGTGCCAGCAGACCTCAGGGGGTTTATTCACCCCTCCACTTT. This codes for CASRPQGVYSPLHF.

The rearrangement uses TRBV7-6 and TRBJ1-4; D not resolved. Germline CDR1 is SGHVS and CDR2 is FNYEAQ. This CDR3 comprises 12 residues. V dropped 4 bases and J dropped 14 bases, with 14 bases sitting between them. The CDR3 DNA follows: TGTGCCAGCAGCTCCGAGTCTGGAGCGCTGTTTTTT. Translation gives CASSSESGALFF. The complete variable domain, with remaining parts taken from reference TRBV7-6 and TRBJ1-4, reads GAGVSQSPRYKVTKRGQDVALRCDPISGHVSLYWYRQALGQGPEFLTYFNYEAQQDKSGLPNDRFSAERPEGSISTLTIQRTEQRDSAMYRCASSSESGALFFGSGTQLSVL.

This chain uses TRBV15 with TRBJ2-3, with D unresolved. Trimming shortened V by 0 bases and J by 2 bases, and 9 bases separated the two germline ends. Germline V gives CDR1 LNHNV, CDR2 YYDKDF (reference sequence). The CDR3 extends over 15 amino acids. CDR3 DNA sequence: TGTGCCACCAGCAGAGACCGGTTTACCACAGATACGCAGTATTTT. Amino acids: CATSRDRFTTDTQYF. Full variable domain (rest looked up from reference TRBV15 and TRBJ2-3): DAMVIQNPRYQVTQFGKPVTLSCSQTLNHNVMYWYQQKSSQAPKLLFHYYDKDFNNEADTPDNFQSRRPNTSFCFLDIRSPGLGDTAMYLCATSRDRFTTDTQYFGPGTRLTVL.

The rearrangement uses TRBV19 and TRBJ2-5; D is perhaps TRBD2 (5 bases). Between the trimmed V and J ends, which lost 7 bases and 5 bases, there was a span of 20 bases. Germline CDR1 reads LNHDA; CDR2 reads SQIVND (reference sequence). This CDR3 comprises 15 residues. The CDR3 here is CASNPTGSRRETQYF. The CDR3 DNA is TGTGCCAGTAACCCAACGGGGAGCCGGCGGGAGACCCAGTACTTC.

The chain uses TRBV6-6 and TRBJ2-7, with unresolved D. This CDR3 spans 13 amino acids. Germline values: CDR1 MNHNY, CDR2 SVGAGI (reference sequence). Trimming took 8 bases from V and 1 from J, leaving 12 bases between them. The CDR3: CASGRSESYEQYF. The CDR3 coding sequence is TGTGCCAGCGGCCGGAGCGAGTCCTACGAGCAGTACTTC.

The CDR3 region has the DNA TGTGCCAGCATTTCTGCGGGGCGGGGATACGAGCAGTACTTC. Translation gives CASISAGRGYEQYF. The chain is built from TRBV28 and TRBJ2-7, with TRBD2 as a possible D gene (6 bases). The CDR3 totals 14 residues. Looked up from germline, CDR1 is MDHEN and CDR2 is SYDVKM. Trimming cost V 7 bases and J 4 bases, with 17 bases left between them.

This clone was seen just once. As DNA, the CDR3 is TGTGCCAGCAGCACTAAGACTAGCGGGAGGGCCGGAGTAGCCTACGAGCAGTACTTC. Translating gives CASSTKTSGRAGVAYEQYF. The chain recombines TRBV5-5 with TRBJ2-7; 14 nucleotides align to TRBD2. CDR3 size: 19 residues. Germline V gene lookup returns CDR1 SGHKS and CDR2 YYEKEE (reference sequence). With V trimmed by 4 bases and J by 2 bases, 14 bases remained unmatched.

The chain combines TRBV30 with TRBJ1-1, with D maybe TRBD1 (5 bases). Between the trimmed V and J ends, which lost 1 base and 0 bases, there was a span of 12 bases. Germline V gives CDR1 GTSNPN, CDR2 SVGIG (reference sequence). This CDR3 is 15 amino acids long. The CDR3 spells CAWSGTSSMNTEAFF. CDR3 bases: TGTGCCTGGAGTGGGACATCTAGTATGAACACTGAAGCTTTCTTT.

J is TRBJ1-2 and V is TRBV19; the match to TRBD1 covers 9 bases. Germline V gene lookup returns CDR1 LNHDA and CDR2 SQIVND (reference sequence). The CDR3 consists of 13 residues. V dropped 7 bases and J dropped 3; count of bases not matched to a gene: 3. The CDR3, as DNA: TGTGCCAGTAATGACAGGGGGTACTATGGCTACACCTTC. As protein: CASNDRGYYGYTF.